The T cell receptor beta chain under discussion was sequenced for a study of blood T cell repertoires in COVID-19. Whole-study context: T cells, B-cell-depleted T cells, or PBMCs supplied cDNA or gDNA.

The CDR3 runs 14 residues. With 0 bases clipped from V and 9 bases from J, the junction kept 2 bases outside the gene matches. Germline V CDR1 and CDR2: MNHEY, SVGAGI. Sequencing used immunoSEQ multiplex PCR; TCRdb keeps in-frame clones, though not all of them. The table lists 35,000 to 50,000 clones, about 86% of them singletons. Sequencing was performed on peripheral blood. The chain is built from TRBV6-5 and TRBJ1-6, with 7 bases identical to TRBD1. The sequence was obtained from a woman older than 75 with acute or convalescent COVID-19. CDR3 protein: CASSYSDRTSPLHF. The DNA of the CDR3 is TGTGCCAGCAGTTACTCGGACAGGACTTCACCCCTCCACTTT.